A selection of T cell receptor beta chains follows, all from one sample in a study of control samples from healthy donors and cancer patients. The table came from immunoSEQ multiplex PCR; TCRdb's copy has only in-frame clones and leaves some out. The table records about 47,000 clones, 80% of them present only once. Sequencing was carried out using blood. Source of these receptors: a man in his 70s in good health. Each CDR3 is given with its conserved first and last residue. Each record gives: clone size, J gene, V gene, D gene, CDR3 DNA, CDR3 protein. The D gene is left open where the match is weak. Clone size is stated in some rows and not others, as once, few, many or a class when expanded.

- TRBJ1-6 TRBV5-1 TRBD1 TGCGCCAGCAGCTTAGGGACAGGGGAAACTGGACCCCTCCACTTT CASSLGTGETGPLHF
- TRBJ1-1 TRBV5-1 - TGCGCCAGCAGCTTGGGAGCAGGGAGGGATGAAGCTTTCTTT CASSLGAGRDEAFF
few TRBJ1-5 TRBV5-1 - TGCGCCAGCAGCTCCCACCCACAGGGTGGGAGCAATCAGCCCCAGCATTTT CASSSHPQGGSNQPQHF
few TRBJ1-2 TRBV5-1 TRBD1 TGCGCCAGCAGCATGGGGACAGGGTTGTCTGATGGCTACACCTTC CASSMGTGLSDGYTF
- TRBJ2-2 TRBV2 - TGTGCCAGCAGTCCCCAGGGTACCACCGGGGAGCTGTTTTTT CASSPQGTTGELFF
once TRBJ1-2 TRBV6-4 TRBD1 TGTGCCAGCAGTGACCCTAGACAGGGGAGCTATGGCTACACCTTC CASSDPRQGSYGYTF
- TRBJ2-7 TRBV2 - TGTGCCAGCAGTGAACTGGGGGCCTTAGAGCAGTACTTC CASSELGALEQYF
- TRBJ2-1 TRBV9 TRBD2 TGTGCCAGCAGCCCCCGGAGGCTAGCGGTTAACAATGAGCAGTTCTTC CASSPRRLAVNNEQFF
- TRBJ2-1 TRBV6-5 TRBD2 TGTGCCACCAATAGCGGGGGTTCCTACAATGAGCAGTTCTTC CATNSGGSYNEQFF
- TRBJ1-1 TRBV7-2 - TGTGCCAGCAGCCAGAACCAGGCTCTGTCGTCGGGGGCTTTCTTT CASSQNQALSSGAFF
- TRBJ1-1 TRBV5-6 - TGTGCCAGCAGGACAACCATGAACACTGAAGCTTTCTTT CASRTTMNTEAFF
medium-sized TRBJ1-5 TRBV13 - TGTGCCAGCAGCTTAGGCGGGGGGCTTCGCAATCAGCCCCAGCATTTT CASSLGGGLRNQPQHF
- TRBJ1-2 TRBV6-5 - TGTGCCAGCAGTTACGCCGGGGATGGCTACACCTTC CASSYAGDGYTF
- TRBJ2-7 TRBV7-8 - TGTGCCAGCAGAACGGGGATCAACGAGCAGTACTTC CASRTGINEQYF
- TRBJ2-2 TRBV19 - TGTGCCAGTAGTATAAATCGGGGGAACACCGGGGAGCTGTTTTTT CASSINRGNTGELFF
few TRBJ2-7 TRBV5-8 TRBD1 TGTGCCAGCAGCGTGACAGGGCCGTACGAGCAGTACTTC CASSVTGPYEQYF
- TRBJ1-2 TRBV30 - TGTGCCTGGACCGGGGACGTAGAAGGCTACACCTTC CAWTGDVEGYTF
few TRBJ2-7 TRBV3-1/TRBV3-2 - TGTGCCAGCAGCCAAGAGTTACCAGGGGCCTCCTACGAGCAGTACTTC CASSQELPGASYEQYF
- TRBJ1-2 TRBV28 - TGTGCCAGCGGGGACGGCTCATACTATGGCTACACCTTC CASGDGSYYGYTF
- TRBJ1-5 TRBV28 TRBD1 TGTGCCAGCAGCCCAGGACAGGCCCTCAATCAGCCCCAGCATTTT CASSPGQALNQPQHF
once TRBJ1-5 TRBV6-5 - TGTGCCAGCAGGCGTTACCTTGACAGCAATCAGCCCCAGCATTTT CASRRYLDSNQPQHF
- TRBJ2-1 TRBV11-3 - TGTGCCAGCAGCTTAGGGGCAGACCACAATGAGCAGTTCTTC CASSLGADHNEQFF
- TRBJ2-5 TRBV10-2 TRBD1 TGCGCCAGTGCGACAGGGGGGGAGACCCAGTACTTC CASATGGETQYF
- TRBJ2-1 TRBV5-1 - TGCGCCAGCAGCTTAGGGGACATCTACAATGAGCAGTTCTTC CASSLGDIYNEQFF
- TRBJ1-5 TRBV7-2 - TGTGCCAGCAGCTGGGGGGTCCGACAGCCCCAGCATTTT CASSWGVRQPQHF
few TRBJ1-1 TRBV14 - TGTGCCAGCAGCCAAGGGGGCACGCTTGAAGCTTTCTTT CASSQGGTLEAFF
- TRBJ2-1 TRBV7-7 - TGTGCCAGCAGCTTTGGGCCAGGGAAGGGAAATGAGCAGTTCTTC CASSFGPGKGNEQFF
- TRBJ1-3 TRBV18 - TGTGCCAGCTCGCTACCAGGGACGTTAGGAAACACCATATATTTT CASSLPGTLGNTIYF
- TRBJ2-1 TRBV30 TRBD2 TGTGCCTGGAGCGAATACATCTACCAGCGGGAGAGTCCATATAATGAGCAGTTCTTC CAWSEYIYQRESPYNEQFF
few TRBJ2-1 TRBV2 TRBD2 TGTGCCAGCAGACCTAGCGGGACTTCGAATGAGCAGTTCTTC CASRPSGTSNEQFF
- TRBJ2-1 TRBV18 TRBD2 TGTGCCAGCTCACCAACGACTAGCGGGAGCTCCTACAATGAGCAGTTCTTC CASSPTTSGSSYNEQFF
- TRBJ1-3 TRBV27 - TGTGCCAGCAGTTTACAACCCCCGGGCCACGGAAACACCATATATTTT CASSLQPPGHGNTIYF
once TRBJ1-4 TRBV13 - TGTGCCAGCAGCTTAGGTCACAGGGCAGGAGAAAAACTGTTTTTT CASSLGHRAGEKLFF
few TRBJ1-1 TRBV6-2/TRBV6-3 - TGTGCCAGCAGTTACTCCCCCAATGGGGGTGAAGCTTTCTTT CASSYSPNGGEAFF
- TRBJ1-3 TRBV18 - TGTGCCAGCTCACCAGGAGTGGGGGCTTCAGCCTCTGGAAACACCATATATTTT CASSPGVGASASGNTIYF
- TRBJ2-2 TRBV5-1 - TGCGCCAGCAGCTTTACAGGGTCGGGTTATGACGGGGAGCTGTTTTTT CASSFTGSGYDGELFF
- TRBJ2-7 TRBV28 - TGTGCCAGCAGTTTAAACAACCACGAGCAGTACTTC CASSLNNHEQYF
- TRBJ2-3 TRBV24-1 - TGTGCCACCAGTGATTTGTTCGGGAATTCCACAGATACGCAGTATTTT CATSDLFGNSTDTQYF
once TRBJ1-2 TRBV4-1 - TGCGCCAGCAGCCAAGGGGGGACCACTAACTATGGCTACACCTTC CASSQGGTTNYGYTF
- TRBJ2-1 TRBV30 - TGTGCCTGGAGTGTAGGGGGGGCGCTAAACGAGCAGTTCTTC CAWSVGGALNEQFF
once TRBJ2-2 TRBV3-1/TRBV3-2 - TGTGCCAGCAGACAAGATCCCGGAGACACCGGGGAGCTGTTTTTT CASRQDPGDTGELFF
- TRBJ2-7 TRBV9 - TGTGCCAGCAGCGTAGGGAGCTCCTACGAGCAGTACTTC CASSVGSSYEQYF
- TRBJ2-4 TRBV28 - TGTGCCAGCAGTTTATCCCGTGGGGGCATTCAGTACTTC CASSLSRGGIQYF
- TRBJ2-2 TRBV7-2 - TGTGCCAGCAGCTTATACCAGGGGAGTCCCGGGGAGCTGTTTTTT CASSLYQGSPGELFF
- TRBJ2-1 TRBV12-5 - TGTGCTAGTGGTTTTAGTGGATCTAGCTCCTACAATGAGCAGTTCTTC CASGFSGSSSYNEQFF